The table lists the clone carrying this T cell receptor (beta chain) with many counts. Its antigen is not known. Measured with immunoSEQ multiplex PCR; TCRdb has only the in-frame clones, and not every one. The table includes under 300,000 clones, around 85% detected once. The source of the sample is a study of cytomegalovirus exposure and HLA in healthy donors. The germline CDR1 and CDR2 sequences are SEHNR and FQNEAQ (reference sequence). Trimming removed 0 bases from V and 6 bases from J, with 12 bases in between. This CDR3 spans 14 amino acids. Study-level points and caveats: Reports described diagnosis of cytomegalovirus status by the classifier as highly specific and sensitive.

The chain is built from TRBV7-9 and TRBJ2-7; a weak D match, TRBD2 (6 bases). Sequenced: PBMCs. This clonotype was obtained from a woman between 18 and 29 years old in good health and CMV-seronegative. The CDR3 protein is CASSLASGSGEQYF. The CDR3 DNA reads TGTGCCAGCAGCTTAGCTAGCGGTTCCGGCGAGCAGTACTTC.